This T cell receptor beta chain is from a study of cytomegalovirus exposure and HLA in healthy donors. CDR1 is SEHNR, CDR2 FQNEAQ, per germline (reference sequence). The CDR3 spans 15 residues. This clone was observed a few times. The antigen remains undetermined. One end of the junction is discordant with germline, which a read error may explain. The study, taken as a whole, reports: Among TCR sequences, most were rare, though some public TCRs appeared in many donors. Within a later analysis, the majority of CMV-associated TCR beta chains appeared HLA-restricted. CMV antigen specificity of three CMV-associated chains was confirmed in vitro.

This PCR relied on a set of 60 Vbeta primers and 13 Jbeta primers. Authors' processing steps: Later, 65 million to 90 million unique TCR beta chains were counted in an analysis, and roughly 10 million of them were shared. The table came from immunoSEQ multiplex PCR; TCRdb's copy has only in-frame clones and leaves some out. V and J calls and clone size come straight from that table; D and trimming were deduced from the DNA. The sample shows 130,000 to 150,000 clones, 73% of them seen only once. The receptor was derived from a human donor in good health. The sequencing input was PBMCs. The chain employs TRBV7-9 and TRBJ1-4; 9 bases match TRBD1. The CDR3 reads CSSSFRQGVNEKLFF. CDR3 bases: TGTTCCAGCAGCTTCCGACAGGGGGTTAATGAAAAACTGTTTTTT.